This T cell receptor beta chain was captured in a study of patients and donors after allogeneic stem cell transplantation. CDR1 and CDR2 from the germline V gene are SQVTM and ANQGSEA. The CDR3 runs 13 residues. V dropped 4 bases and J dropped 4; count of bases not matched to a gene: 4. In TCRdb, the RT-PCR reads were re-called with MiXCR into one record per CDR3 protein. The table shows about 960,000 distinct CDR3 sequences, with around 17% occurring only once. The receptor comes from a human donor who was either an allogeneic HSCT recipient or a stem cell or donor lymphocyte infusion donor (not recorded which). It is not recorded whose cells these are; they may come from a transplant donor. Specimen: blood, either unsorted or a sorted T cell fraction (not recorded which). This chain joins TRBV29-1 and TRBJ1-5, with 7 positions matching TRBD1. The CDR3 here is CSVAGTANQPQHF. CDR3 nucleotide sequence: TGCAGCGTTGCCGGGACAGCTAATCAGCCCCAGCATTTT.